This section outlines one T cell receptor beta chain sequence together with its context. Its antigen is not known. This sample is drawn from a study of T-cell memory formation after mild COVID-19. Overall study results and limits: Second-wave clones with a day 37 peak had unconfirmed SARS-CoV-2 specificity. CD4/CD8 balance held among clones contracting day 15 to 85, and later expanders leaned CD4+. Researchers found some responding clones in pre-infection memory, a sign that cross-reactive memory joined.

Barcoded TCR alpha and TCR beta cDNA libraries with UMIs came from 5'RACE using constant-segment primers. A single record per CDR3 protein comes from TCRdb applying MiXCR to the 5' RACE reads. This repertoire shows approximately 440,000 distinct CDR3 sequences, around 18% found once; its top ten account for around 8.4%. V lost 4 bases, J lost 1 base, and 4 bases lay in between. Germline V gene data show CDR1 as DFQATT and CDR2 as SNEGSKA (reference sequence). The CDR3 has 11 residues. This sequence was found in an adult woman who had mild COVID-19 (a few samples of this study predate the infection). Cell type and time point are not known. The sequenced sample was PBMCs or a T cell subset sorted from them (not recorded which). The chain is built from TRBV20-1 and TRBJ1-1; D remains ambiguous. In DNA, the CDR3 is TGCAGTGCTATTCAGAACACTGAAGCTTTCTTT. Protein: CSAIQNTEAFF.